These T cell receptor beta chains were read from a single sample in a study of radiotherapy plus CTLA-4 blockade in lung cancer. Generated by immunoSEQ multiplex PCR, the TCRdb table keeps only in-frame clones and is missing some. The table has 43,000 or so clones, roughly four fifths seen once; the top ten hold 3% to 4.5%. Here the sequenced sample was peripheral blood, taken from a patient treated with radiotherapy plus ipilimumab. These receptor sequences come from a human donor with non-small cell lung cancer who had a complete response to radiotherapy plus ipilimumab. Each CDR3 is given with its conserved first and last residue. Fields, in order: J gene, V gene, clone size, D gene, CDR3 DNA, CDR3 protein. The D gene is left open where the match is weak. The listing skips clone size in some rows; elsewhere it reads once, few, many or a size class.

TRBJ2-7,TRBV6-6,medium-sized,TRBD1,TGTGCCAGCAGTTTTACAGGGGTCGAGGGGCAGTACTTC,CASSFTGVEGQYF
TRBJ1-4,TRBV6-6,NA,TRBD1,TGTGCCAGCAGTTACCGGGGACAGCCAACTAATGAAAAACTGTTTTTT,CASSYRGQPTNEKLFF
TRBJ2-1,TRBV7-9,NA,NA,TGTGCCAGCAGCACGTGGTCGGGGAATGAGCAGTTCTTC,CASSTWSGNEQFF
TRBJ2-3,TRBV4-3,NA,TRBD2,TGCGCCAGCAGCCGCCAGGGACTAGCGGGGGGGGATACGCAGTATTTT,CASSRQGLAGGDTQYF
TRBJ2-7,TRBV5-1,NA,TRBD2,TGCGCCAGCAGCGGTGGCGGGCGGGGGAACTCCTACGAGCAGTACTTC,CASSGGGRGNSYEQYF
TRBJ2-2,TRBV19,NA,TRBD2,TGTGCCAGTAGTTCGGGGACTAGCGGGGCCGGGGAGCTGTTTTTT,CASSSGTSGAGELFF
TRBJ1-2,TRBV7-2,NA,NA,TGTGCCAGCAGCCCGCGGACCGTGGCGGGGCACTATGGCTACACCTTC,CASSPRTVAGHYGYTF
TRBJ2-7,TRBV7-2,NA,NA,TGTGCCAGCAGCTTAGTCGGTAGCTGGTACGAGCAGTACTTC,CASSLVGSWYEQYF
TRBJ2-3,TRBV28,NA,TRBD2,TGTGCCAGCAGGGAGCGGGGACGCACAGATACGCAGTATTTT,CASRERGRTDTQYF
TRBJ2-5,TRBV6-1,NA,NA,TGTGCCAGCAGTGGGACAGTCGGGGAGACCCAGTACTTC,CASSGTVGETQYF
TRBJ1-5,TRBV4-3,NA,NA,TGCGCCAGCAGCCAAGTTCATCAGGAAAATCAGCCCCAGCATTTT,CASSQVHQENQPQHF
TRBJ2-2,TRBV7-2,NA,NA,TGTGCCAGCAGCCCGCGGCCCGCCGGGGAGCTGTTTTTT,CASSPRPAGELFF